These T cell receptor beta chains were read from a single sample in a study of blood T cell repertoires in COVID-19. The table came from immunoSEQ multiplex PCR; TCRdb's copy has only in-frame clones and leaves some out. The data contain more than 95,000 clones, 87% of them singletons. The sequenced material came from peripheral blood. Receptor source: a human donor in a cohort sampled during active COVID-19. Both conserved end residues are part of each CDR3. The D gene is left open where the match is weak. Clone size is shown for a subset of rows, as once, few, many or a class of expanded clone.

clone size: .
V gene: TRBV7-3
J gene: TRBJ2-1
D gene: TRBD1
CDR3 DNA: TGTGCCAGCAGCCAGATGGGACAGGGGGAGAATGAGCAGTTCTTC
CDR3 protein: CASSQMGQGENEQFF

clone size: .
V gene: TRBV5-6
J gene: TRBJ2-1
D gene: .
CDR3 DNA: TGTGCCAGCAGCTTGGAGCAGCGGAGCTCCTACAATGAGCAGTTCTTC
CDR3 protein: CASSLEQRSSYNEQFF

clone size: .
V gene: TRBV7-8
J gene: TRBJ1-3
D gene: .
CDR3 DNA: TGTGCCAGCAGCTTCTCACGCGGGACTGCTGGAAACACCATATATTTT
CDR3 protein: CASSFSRGTAGNTIYF

clone size: .
V gene: TRBV27
J gene: TRBJ1-4
D gene: TRBD1
CDR3 DNA: TGTGCCAGCGCACAGGGGGCCCCTGAAAAACTGTTTTTT
CDR3 protein: CASAQGAPEKLFF

clone size: .
V gene: TRBV7-9
J gene: TRBJ2-1
D gene: .
CDR3 DNA: TGTGCCAGCACTACAGAGGGAGGAGACAATGAGCAGTTCTTC
CDR3 protein: CASTTEGGDNEQFF

clone size: .
V gene: TRBV5-1
J gene: TRBJ1-1
D gene: .
CDR3 DNA: TGCGCCAGCAATTCCCAGGGGTCGAGCACTGAAGCTTTCTTT
CDR3 protein: CASNSQGSSTEAFF

clone size: .
V gene: TRBV5-1
J gene: TRBJ1-1
D gene: .
CDR3 DNA: TGCGCCAGCAGCTCCCAGTCGAACACTGAAGCTTTCTTT
CDR3 protein: CASSSQSNTEAFF

clone size: .
V gene: TRBV2
J gene: TRBJ2-7
D gene: TRBD2
CDR3 DNA: TGTGCCAGCAGTACCCCTAGCGGGGATTCCTACGAGCAGTACTTC
CDR3 protein: CASSTPSGDSYEQYF

clone size: .
V gene: TRBV9
J gene: TRBJ1-3
D gene: .
CDR3 DNA: TGTGCCAGCAGCGTAGATCCAGGGGTCTCTGGAAACACCATATATTTT
CDR3 protein: CASSVDPGVSGNTIYF

clone size: .
V gene: TRBV30
J gene: TRBJ2-7
D gene: TRBD1
CDR3 DNA: TGTGCCTGGACCCCCCCACAGGGGGCAAGCTACGAGCAGTACTTC
CDR3 protein: CAWTPPQGASYEQYF

clone size: .
V gene: TRBV6-5
J gene: TRBJ2-3
D gene: TRBD2
CDR3 DNA: TGTGCCAGCAACTCGCGGGGGGTTAGCACAGATACGCAGTATTTT
CDR3 protein: CASNSRGVSTDTQYF

clone size: .
V gene: TRBV13
J gene: TRBJ2-7
D gene: .
CDR3 DNA: TGTGCCAGCAGCCCCGGGGCCAACAGGGCGTCGGAGCAGTACTTC
CDR3 protein: CASSPGANRASEQYF

clone size: .
V gene: TRBV6-1
J gene: TRBJ2-1
D gene: .
CDR3 DNA: TGTGCCAGCAGTGAAGGCGGGCAATCCTACAATGAGCAGTTCTTC
CDR3 protein: CASSEGGQSYNEQFF

clone size: few
V gene: TRBV7-9
J gene: TRBJ1-1
D gene: .
CDR3 DNA: TGTGCCAGCAGCTTCGTGGGGACGGGGGGCACTGAAGCTTTCTTT
CDR3 protein: CASSFVGTGGTEAFF

clone size: few
V gene: TRBV30
J gene: TRBJ2-1
D gene: TRBD1
CDR3 DNA: TGTGCTGTTCTCCGACAGGGCTCCTACAATGAGCAGTTCTTC
CDR3 protein: CAVLRQGSYNEQFF

clone size: .
V gene: TRBV4-1
J gene: TRBJ2-3
D gene: TRBD2
CDR3 DNA: TGCGCCAGCAGCCAAGGCGGGGGACTGGCAGATACGCAGTATTTT
CDR3 protein: CASSQGGGLADTQYF

clone size: .
V gene: TRBV5-4
J gene: TRBJ1-5
D gene: .
CDR3 DNA: TGTGCCAGCAGCTTGGGTATCAATCAGCCCCAGCATTTT
CDR3 protein: CASSLGINQPQHF

clone size: .
V gene: TRBV9
J gene: TRBJ2-2
D gene: .
CDR3 DNA: TGTGCCAGCAGCGTAGCGGGAACCGGGGAGCTGTTTTTT
CDR3 protein: CASSVAGTGELFF

clone size: .
V gene: TRBV25-1
J gene: TRBJ1-5
D gene: TRBD1
CDR3 DNA: TGTGCCAGCAGAGGACAGGGTGATCAGCCCCAGCATTTT
CDR3 protein: CASRGQGDQPQHF

clone size: .
V gene: TRBV11-2
J gene: TRBJ1-1
D gene: .
CDR3 DNA: TGTGCCAGCAGCGCCTACCTACAAGCTTTCTTT
CDR3 protein: CASSAYLQAFF

clone size: .
V gene: TRBV25-1
J gene: TRBJ2-3
D gene: TRBD1
CDR3 DNA: TGTGCCAGCAGTGATCCCAACCGGGACAGGGGCACAGATACGCAGTATTTT
CDR3 protein: CASSDPNRDRGTDTQYF

clone size: .
V gene: TRBV9
J gene: TRBJ2-3
D gene: TRBD2
CDR3 DNA: TGTGCCAGCAGCGTAGCCGCCATACCGAGCGGGGGGACCACAGATACGCAGTATTTT
CDR3 protein: CASSVAAIPSGGTTDTQYF

clone size: .
V gene: TRBV15
J gene: TRBJ1-4
D gene: .
CDR3 DNA: TGTGCCACCAGCTCAAGACAAGGACAGTGGCCTAATGAAAAACTGTTTTTT
CDR3 protein: CATSSRQGQWPNEKLFF

clone size: .
V gene: TRBV5-1
J gene: TRBJ2-4
D gene: TRBD1
CDR3 DNA: TGCGCCAGCAGACCAGGACAGGGGGGCATTCAGTACTTC
CDR3 protein: CASRPGQGGIQYF

clone size: .
V gene: TRBV5-5
J gene: TRBJ2-1
D gene: TRBD1
CDR3 DNA: TGTGCCAGCAGCTTGACAGGGGGCGCGGCCAATGAGCAGTTCTTC
CDR3 protein: CASSLTGGAANEQFF

clone size: .
V gene: TRBV13
J gene: TRBJ1-3
D gene: TRBD1
CDR3 DNA: TGTGCCAACCGACATGACAGGGGGGGAAACACCATATATTTT
CDR3 protein: CANRHDRGGNTIYF

clone size: .
V gene: TRBV12-3/TRBV12-4
J gene: TRBJ2-4
D gene: TRBD1
CDR3 DNA: TGTGCCAGCAGACCGACAGGGGATATCATTCAGTACTTC
CDR3 protein: CASRPTGDIIQYF

clone size: .
V gene: TRBV9
J gene: TRBJ2-7
D gene: TRBD1
CDR3 DNA: TGTGCCAGCAGCGCCGACAGGGACGAGCAGTACTTC
CDR3 protein: CASSADRDEQYF

clone size: .
V gene: TRBV5-1
J gene: TRBJ2-1
D gene: TRBD2
CDR3 DNA: TGCGCCAGCAGCGAGGGAGGGCAGCACAATGAGCAGTTCTTC
CDR3 protein: CASSEGGQHNEQFF

clone size: .
V gene: TRBV28
J gene: TRBJ2-7
D gene: .
CDR3 DNA: TGTGCCAGCAGGGTAGATGTAGGGACTTACGAGCAGTACTTC
CDR3 protein: CASRVDVGTYEQYF

clone size: .
V gene: TRBV24-1
J gene: TRBJ2-7
D gene: .
CDR3 DNA: TGTGCCACCAGTGACCCCTCTACAGGGAACCACGAGCAGTACTTC
CDR3 protein: CATSDPSTGNHEQYF

clone size: .
V gene: TRBV6-1
J gene: TRBJ2-7
D gene: .
CDR3 DNA: TGTGCCAGCAGTGAAAAGTTGGGCCGTTCCTACTACGAGCAGTACTTC
CDR3 protein: CASSEKLGRSYYEQYF

clone size: few
V gene: TRBV6-6
J gene: TRBJ1-2
D gene: .
CDR3 DNA: TGTGCCAGCAGTTACTCGAGGGCTGGGACTAACTATGGCTACACCTTC
CDR3 protein: CASSYSRAGTNYGYTF

clone size: .
V gene: TRBV6-4
J gene: TRBJ2-3
D gene: .
CDR3 DNA: TGTGCCAGCAGAAGCACCTCTAGCACAGATACGCAGTATTTT
CDR3 protein: CASRSTSSTDTQYF

clone size: .
V gene: TRBV2
J gene: TRBJ1-5
D gene: .
CDR3 DNA: TGTGCCAGCAGTGAAATGGGGGCGAGCAATCAGCCCCAGCATTTT
CDR3 protein: CASSEMGASNQPQHF

clone size: .
V gene: TRBV7-2
J gene: TRBJ1-6
D gene: .
CDR3 DNA: TGTGCCAGCAGCTTCCGGGGTCTCGGTGGCAGCTCCTATAATTCACCCCTCCACTTT
CDR3 protein: CASSFRGLGGSSYNSPLHF

clone size: .
V gene: TRBV3-1/TRBV3-2
J gene: TRBJ1-5
D gene: TRBD1
CDR3 DNA: TGTGCCAGCAGCCGAGGGACAGAAGATCAGCCCCAGCATTTT
CDR3 protein: CASSRGTEDQPQHF

clone size: .
V gene: TRBV7-6
J gene: TRBJ2-1
D gene: TRBD2
CDR3 DNA: TGTGCCAGCAGCTTAGGGCCGGGGGGAGGCTACAATGAGCAGTTCTTC
CDR3 protein: CASSLGPGGGYNEQFF

clone size: .
V gene: TRBV11-2
J gene: TRBJ2-3
D gene: TRBD2
CDR3 DNA: TGTGCCAGCAGCTTTCTAGCGGGAGCTAGCACAGATACGCAGTATTTT
CDR3 protein: CASSFLAGASTDTQYF

clone size: .
V gene: TRBV5-1
J gene: TRBJ2-7
D gene: .
CDR3 DNA: TGCGCCAGCAGCTTGTCCCCAGGGTTCCACGAGCAGTACTTC
CDR3 protein: CASSLSPGFHEQYF

clone size: .
V gene: TRBV28
J gene: TRBJ2-7
D gene: TRBD1
CDR3 DNA: TGTGCCAGCAGTTGGGACAGGGGGAGGCACGAGCAGTACTTC
CDR3 protein: CASSWDRGRHEQYF

clone size: .
V gene: TRBV5-3
J gene: TRBJ2-3
D gene: .
CDR3 DNA: TGTGCCAGAAGCTTATTCCTTAGCACAGATACGCAGTATTTT
CDR3 protein: CARSLFLSTDTQYF

clone size: once
V gene: TRBV4-1
J gene: TRBJ2-2
D gene: .
CDR3 DNA: TGCGCCAGCAGCCATTCTGCCCAGGGGTCAGGGACCGGGGAGCTGTTTTTT
CDR3 protein: CASSHSAQGSGTGELFF

clone size: .
V gene: TRBV5-4
J gene: TRBJ2-1
D gene: TRBD2
CDR3 DNA: TGTGCCAGCAGCGCCGGGGGGAATGAGCAGTTCTTC
CDR3 protein: CASSAGGNEQFF

clone size: .
V gene: TRBV28
J gene: TRBJ2-5
D gene: .
CDR3 DNA: TGTGCCAGCAGTTTTGCGGGGCAGACCCAGTACTTC
CDR3 protein: CASSFAGQTQYF

clone size: .
V gene: TRBV13
J gene: TRBJ2-5
D gene: .
CDR3 DNA: TGTGCCAGCAGCTTAGCTAGCGAGGAGACCCAGTACTTC
CDR3 protein: CASSLASEETQYF

clone size: .
V gene: TRBV11-3
J gene: TRBJ2-2
D gene: .
CDR3 DNA: TGTGCCAGCAGCTCCCAACGGACACCAAAGGCAGGGGAGCTGTTTTTT
CDR3 protein: CASSSQRTPKAGELFF

clone size: .
V gene: TRBV3-1/TRBV3-2
J gene: TRBJ2-2
D gene: .
CDR3 DNA: TGTGCCAGCAGCCAAGTTGGGGGAGGCGGGGAGCTGTTTTTT
CDR3 protein: CASSQVGGGGELFF

clone size: .
V gene: TRBV28
J gene: TRBJ2-5
D gene: .
CDR3 DNA: TGTGCCAGCAGTTTATGGGGCGGGCTACACCAAGAGACCCAGTACTTC
CDR3 protein: CASSLWGGLHQETQYF

clone size: .
V gene: TRBV29-1
J gene: TRBJ2-2
D gene: .
CDR3 DNA: TGCAGCGCTCCGGACTACCCTGGCGGGGAGCTGTTTTTT
CDR3 protein: CSAPDYPGGELFF

clone size: few
V gene: TRBV3-1/TRBV3-2
J gene: TRBJ2-7
D gene: .
CDR3 DNA: TGTGCCAGCAGCCAAGCCTATCTCTACGAGCAGTACTTC
CDR3 protein: CASSQAYLYEQYF

clone size: .
V gene: TRBV3-1/TRBV3-2
J gene: TRBJ2-1
D gene: TRBD1
CDR3 DNA: TGTGCCAGCAGCCAATTCCCACCCACCCAGGGGGCCCGCAATGAGCAGTTCTTC
CDR3 protein: CASSQFPPTQGARNEQFF

clone size: .
V gene: TRBV18
J gene: TRBJ2-7
D gene: .
CDR3 DNA: TGTGCCAGCTCACTCCAAGGTAGCGGTAGCTCCTACGAGCAGTACTTC
CDR3 protein: CASSLQGSGSSYEQYF

clone size: .
V gene: TRBV3-1/TRBV3-2
J gene: TRBJ1-4
D gene: TRBD1
CDR3 DNA: TGTGCCAGCAGCCATGTCGGGACAGGGGTACCCACCCGTCCCACAGCCTTATATGAAAAACTGTTTTTT
CDR3 protein: CASSHVGTGVPTRPTALYEKLFF

clone size: .
V gene: TRBV6-5
J gene: TRBJ2-7
D gene: TRBD1
CDR3 DNA: TGTGCCAGCAGTCGGGACAGCCACAACTCCTACGAGCAGTACTTC
CDR3 protein: CASSRDSHNSYEQYF